These T cell receptor beta chains were read from a single sample in a study of T cell responses to AZD1222 COVID-19 vaccine. Using immunoSEQ multiplex PCR, the repertoire was profiled, and TCRdb retains in-frame clones only, with some absent. Of 140,000 to 150,000 clones detected, around 92% appear once; the ten largest clones hold less than 3.5%. This material consisted of peripheral blood, taken 28 days after the second AZD1222 dose. All receptors derive from an adult who received the AZD1222 COVID-19 vaccine. The CDR3 runs from the conserved cysteine through the conserved F or W. The D gene is left open where the match is weak. Size values are once, few and many counts, or a class for expanded clones, and some rows have none.

CASSLGGADYGYTF,TGTGCCAGCAGCTTAGGGGGCGCCGACTATGGCTACACCTTC,-,TRBV7-9,-,TRBJ1-2
CASSLVSGAGSNEQFF,TGTGCCAGCAGCTTAGTTAGCGGCGCGGGATCCAATGAGCAGTTCTTC,-,TRBV7-2,-,TRBJ2-1
CASSLGAPGGSPLHF,TGTGCCAGCAGTTTGGGCGCCCCAGGAGGCTCACCCCTCCACTTT,-,TRBV28,-,TRBJ1-6
CASSPFGGQSTEAFF,TGTGCCAGCAGTCCCTTCGGGGGGCAATCCACTGAAGCTTTCTTT,-,TRBV27,-,TRBJ1-1
CASSRHWGKNTEAFF,TGTGCCAGCAGCCGGCATTGGGGGAAGAACACTGAAGCTTTCTTT,-,TRBV11-2,-,TRBJ1-1
CASSRWGEEYGYTF,TGTGCCAGCAGCCGTTGGGGCGAAGAGTATGGCTACACCTTC,-,TRBV3-1/TRBV3-2,-,TRBJ1-2
CASSLREAGETYEQYF,TGTGCCAGCAGCTTAAGGGAGGCGGGGGAGACCTACGAGCAGTACTTC,TRBD2,TRBV7-3,-,TRBJ2-7
CASSFGPGDIQYF,TGTGCCAGCAGCTTCGGGCCCGGGGACATTCAGTACTTC,-,TRBV7-7,-,TRBJ2-4
CARQGNGHSPLHF,TGTGCCAGACAGGGAAACGGGCATTCACCCCTCCACTTT,-,TRBV2,-,TRBJ1-6
CASSLGQGSTEAFF,TGTGCCAGCAGTCTCGGACAGGGAAGCACTGAAGCTTTCTTT,TRBD1,TRBV28,-,TRBJ1-1
CASSYWGAKQNTEAFF,TGTGCCAGCAGTTACTGGGGGGCGAAACAGAACACTGAAGCTTTCTTT,-,TRBV6-5,-,TRBJ1-1
CAWSGPGGAEAFF,TGTGCCTGGAGTGGACCGGGCGGGGCTGAAGCTTTCTTT,-,TRBV30,-,TRBJ1-1
CGTRGDSTVGTEAFF,TGTGGGACAAGGGGGGATAGTACGGTTGGGACTGAAGCTTTCTTT,-,TRBV6-5,-,TRBJ1-1
CASSQVLASSSPGHSLLQYF,TGCGCCAGCAGCCAAGTTTTAGCTTCGTCGAGCCCGGGACACTCCCTACTTCAGTACTTC,-,TRBV4-3,once,TRBJ2-4
CASSPGTAGANVLTF,TGTGCCAGCAGTCCCGGGACAGCTGGGGCCAACGTCCTGACTTTC,TRBD1,TRBV6-5,-,TRBJ2-6
CATSEPGTEYNGYTF,TGTGCCACCAGTGAACCTGGGACCGAGTATAATGGCTACACCTTC,-,TRBV24-1,-,TRBJ1-2
CASCQGFHPGANVLTF,TGTGCCAGCTGTCAGGGGTTTCACCCTGGGGCCAACGTCCTGACTTTC,-,TRBV7-2,-,TRBJ2-6
CASSYPKLAGDQETQYF,TGTGCCAGCAGTTACCCAAAACTAGCGGGAGACCAAGAGACCCAGTACTTC,TRBD2,TRBV6-2/TRBV6-3,-,TRBJ2-5
CASSSLPGTGEYEQYF,TGCGCCAGCAGCAGCCTCCCCGGGACAGGGGAGTACGAGCAGTACTTC,TRBD1,TRBV5-1,-,TRBJ2-7
CASSIRGISGNTIYF,TGTGCCAGTAGTATCCGGGGAATCTCTGGAAACACCATATATTTT,-,TRBV19,-,TRBJ1-3
CASKERGTYEQYF,TGTGCCAGTAAAGAAAGGGGAACCTACGAGCAGTACTTC,-,TRBV19,-,TRBJ2-7
CATSDSDRLDQPQHF,TGTGCCACCAGTGATTCGGACAGGCTAGATCAGCCCCAGCATTTT,TRBD1,TRBV24-1,-,TRBJ1-5
CAISNPTRGDGYTF,TGTGCCATCAGTAACCCAACCCGCGGGGATGGCTACACCTTC,-,TRBV10-3,-,TRBJ1-2
CASSQTGDPKNIQYF,TGTGCCAGCAGCCAGACAGGGGATCCCAAAAACATTCAGTACTTC,TRBD1,TRBV5-4,once,TRBJ2-4
CASSYSPLTGELFF,TGTGCCAGCAGTTACTCGCCGCTCACCGGGGAGCTGTTTTTT,-,TRBV6-5,-,TRBJ2-2
CASSLAGQSHQPQHF,TGCGCCAGCAGCTTGGCCGGGCAGTCTCATCAGCCCCAGCATTTT,-,TRBV5-1,-,TRBJ1-5
CASSPGDRGLSEKLFF,TGTGCCAGCAGTCCTGGGGACAGGGGGCTTTCCGAAAAACTGTTTTTT,TRBD1,TRBV28,-,TRBJ1-4
CASSPTRGANQPQHF,TGTGCCAGCAGTCCCACCCGCGGGGCCAATCAGCCCCAGCATTTT,-,TRBV28,-,TRBJ1-5